This TCR beta chain was obtained from a study of chemoradiotherapy in HPV16-positive cancers. On the study more broadly: Candidate HPV-specific T-cell clones and common TCR motifs came from functional assays in a couple of HPV16-positive patients. Study-level results: Candidate HPV-specific clones and E7-related TCR motifs grew in tumor during treatment. Functional assays defining HPV-specific T cells used only a couple of HPV16-positive patients.

On this clone: Its specificity is not known.

The CDR3 length is 18 residues. J was trimmed by 2 bases and V by 3 bases; bases with no gene match: 12. Germline CDR1 and CDR2: LNHDA and SQIVND (reference sequence). Repeated repertoire sampling spanned the course of chemoradiotherapy. The assay was immunoSEQ multiplex PCR, and TCRdb's table has in-frame clones only and misses some. Of under 15,000 clones in the sample, roughly nine tenths were seen once. The sequence was collected from a human donor with HPV-associated anogenital cancer. The genes are TRBV19 and TRBJ1-5; TRBD1 matches 8 bases. Sequences were derived from blood, sampled from a patient who underwent chemoradiotherapy. In DNA, the CDR3 is TGTGCCAGTAGTATGCCCCCGGGGGCAGGGGGCGGCAATCAGCCCCAGCATTTT. Its translation is CASSMPPGAGGGNQPQHF. The variable domain in full, completed from reference TRBV19 and TRBJ1-5, reads DGGITQSPKYLFRKEGQNVTLSCEQNLNHDAMYWYRQDPGQGLRLIYYSQIVNDFQKGDIAEGYSVSREKKESFPLTVTSAQKNPTAFYLCASSMPPGAGGGNQPQHFGDGTRLSIL.